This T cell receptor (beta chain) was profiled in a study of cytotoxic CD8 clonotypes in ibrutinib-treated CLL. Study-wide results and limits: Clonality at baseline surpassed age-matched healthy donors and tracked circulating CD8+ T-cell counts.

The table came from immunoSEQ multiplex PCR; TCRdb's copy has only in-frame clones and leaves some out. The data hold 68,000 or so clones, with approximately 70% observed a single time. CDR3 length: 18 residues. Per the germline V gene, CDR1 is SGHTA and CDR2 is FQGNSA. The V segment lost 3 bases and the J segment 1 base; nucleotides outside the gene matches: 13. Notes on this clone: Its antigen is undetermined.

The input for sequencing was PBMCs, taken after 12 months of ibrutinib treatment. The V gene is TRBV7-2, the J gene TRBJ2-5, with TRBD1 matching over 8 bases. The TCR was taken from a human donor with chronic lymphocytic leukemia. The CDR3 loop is CASSLAEIQGAGQETQYF. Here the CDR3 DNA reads TGTGCCAGCAGCTTGGCTGAAATTCAGGGGGCGGGCCAAGAGACCCAGTACTTC.